The 5 T cell receptor beta chains listed next were all sequenced from one sample in a study of T cells in Graves' hyperthyroidism and ophthalmopathy. Template material for amplifying TCR beta CDR3 regions consisted of RNA transcripts. HTBI primers were the set used in a first-round RT-PCR of the TCR CDR3. MiXCR, applied by TCRdb to the multiplex PCR reads, yields one record per CDR3 protein. The data show around 350,000 distinct CDR3 sequences, approximately 19% seen once. The sequenced sample consisted of blood. The origin of the receptors is a young woman with Graves' hyperthyroidism.

The genes are TRBV2 and TRBJ2-7; 8 bases agree with TRBD1. The CDR3 contains 11 residues. V shed 6 bases and J 9 bases; nucleotides not matched to a gene: 4. Per germline, CDR1 SNHLY and CDR2 FYNNEI. CDR3 bases: TGTGCCAGCAGGGACAGGGCCGGGCAGTACTTC. As protein: CASRDRAGQYF.

This clonotype was counted at least ten times. The chain joins TRBV20-1 to TRBJ2-5; D is uncertain. The CDR3 is 13 residues long. Trimming cost V 6 bases and J 6 bases, with 17 bases left between them. CDR1 and CDR2 (germline): DFQATT, SNEGSKA (reference sequence). CDR3 coding DNA: TGCAGTGCGTCCCATACAAGCTTTAAGACCCAGTACTTC. Translated: CSASHTSFKTQYF.

V and J are TRBV25-1 and TRBJ1-1; D is perhaps TRBD1 (5 bases). V dropped 6 bases and J dropped 5 bases, with 16 bases sitting between them. This CDR3 comprises 14 residues. Germline lookup yields CDR1 MGHDK and CDR2 SYGVNS. The chain's CDR3 is CASRTGTGKTEAFF. As DNA, the CDR3 is TGTGCCAGCAGGACCGGGACGGGGAAAACTGAAGCTTTCTTT.

A few counts support this clonotype. The rearrangement links TRBV7-3 to TRBJ1-1, with D uncertain. The germline V gene encodes CDR1 SGHTA and CDR2 FQGTGA. V gave up 0 bases and J gave up 1 base, with 18 bases separating them. CDR3 length equals 18 residues. The CDR3 loop reads CASSLTPTGVSQNTEAFF. As DNA, the CDR3 is TGTGCCAGCAGCTTAACTCCTACCGGGGTCAGCCAGAACACTGAAGCTTTCTTT.

The sample holds many counts of this clonotype. The chain couples TRBV11-2 to TRBJ2-5; 13 bases match TRBD2. The CDR3 has 16 amino acids. The V gene end was trimmed by 2 bases and the J gene end by 2 bases; junction bases not matched to a gene: 2. The germline V gene has CDR1 SGHAT and CDR2 FQNNGV. CDR3 protein: CASSLRTSGGQETQYF. The CDR3 bases are TGTGCCAGCAGCTTAAGGACTAGCGGGGGACAAGAGACCCAGTACTTC.